Detailed here is one T cell receptor beta chain. The antigen is undetermined. MiXCR, run by TCRdb on the 5' RACE reads, gives a single entry per CDR3 protein. The table has roughly 230,000 distinct CDR3 sequences, about 8.9% seen once. The germline V and J ends were trimmed by 2 bases and 1 base, with 15 bases remaining between them. Germline loops: CDR1 DFQATT, CDR2 SNEGSKA (reference sequence). CDR3 length equals 16 residues. These data originate in a study of identical twins. Study-wide results and caveats: The analysis was cross-sectional rather than longitudinal within donors. Excess sharing by twins proved weaker in beta out-of-frame sequences. Whereas memory repertoires showed no such difference, abundant cord blood beta clonotypes carried fewer insertions.

This same sample was also taken into another study, of yellow fever vaccine responses in identical twins.

This sequence was found in a young woman in good health. Sequencing was carried out using CD8+ T cells sorted from blood. This chain joins TRBV20-1 and TRBJ2-1; D tentatively reads TRBD1 or TRBD2 (5 bases each). The CDR3 DNA is TGCAGTGCTAGACCCTTCCGGGACCAGTCCTACAATGAGCAGTTCTTC. It yields the protein CSARPFRDQSYNEQFF.